These 15 T cell receptor beta chains share one sample of origin, sequenced in a study of T cell changes during pregnancy in multiple sclerosis. TCRdb's copy holds only in-frame clones and misses some; the assay was immunoSEQ multiplex PCR. This sample has approximately 44,000 clones, with less than 95% found just once. The sequenced sample was CD4+ T cells from peripheral blood mononuclear cells, obtained in the third trimester of pregnancy. These receptors were obtained from a female donor with multiple sclerosis, enrolled in a pregnancy study.

The chain joins TRBV7-2 to TRBJ2-7, with D unclear. The CDR3 sequence is 12 residues long. Trimming pared 3 bases from V and 4 bases from J, leaving 7 bases between. Germline V gives CDR1 SGHTA, CDR2 FQGNSA. The CDR3 protein is CASSFGAYEQYF. As DNA, the CDR3 is TGTGCCAGCAGCTTTGGAGCTTACGAGCAGTACTTC.

The CDR3 nucleotides read TGTGCCAGCAGCTTAGTTTCGCTAGCGGGGCCCTTTAAGGGCAATGAGCAGTTCTTC. It codes for CASSLVSLAGPFKGNEQFF. The chain joins TRBV7-9 to TRBJ2-1; 9 bases agree with TRBD2. This CDR3 is built from 19 residues. Germline trimming cut 1 base from V and 6 bases from J; bases unmatched to any gene: 16. Per germline, CDR1 SEHNR and CDR2 FQNEAQ (reference sequence).

This chain joins TRBV7-2 and TRBJ2-1, with D perhaps matching TRBD2 (5 bases). Per germline, CDR1 SGHTA and CDR2 FQGNSA. The length of the CDR3 is 13 residues. Trimming took off 7 bases at V and 3 bases at J, with 10 bases between the two ends. The CDR3 region is CASIGLVYNEQFF. The CDR3 DNA reads as TGTGCCAGCATCGGACTTGTCTACAATGAGCAGTTCTTC.

This chain links TRBV6-4 with TRBJ1-2, with unresolved D. The germline V gene has CDR1 MRHNA and CDR2 SNTAGT. The CDR3 is 11 residues long. V lost 3 bases to trimming and J lost 7 bases, with 6 bases between them. The CDR3 sequence: CASSDASGYTF. The CDR3 nucleotides are TGTGCCAGCAGTGATGCTAGTGGCTACACCTTC.

The chain links TRBV6-1 to TRBJ2-2, with TRBD2 matching over 14 bases. In germline, CDR1 is MNHNS, CDR2 SASEGT. J was trimmed by 6 bases and V by 10 bases; bases with no gene match: 4. The CDR3 spans 14 residues. The CDR3 DNA is TGTGCCACCGGGACTAGCGGGAGTCCCGGGGAGCTGTTTTTT. Its protein is CATGTSGSPGELFF.

The gene calls are TRBV11-2 and TRBJ2-7; 16 nucleotides match TRBD2. The CDR3 loop spans 18 amino acids. Germline CDR1 is SGHAT and CDR2 is FQNNGV. With V trimmed by 3 bases and J by 6 bases, 11 bases remained unmatched. The CDR3: CASSFFRGLAGGPGEQYF. In DNA form, the CDR3 reads TGTGCCAGCAGCTTCTTCAGGGGACTAGCGGGAGGGCCGGGCGAGCAGTACTTC.

This rearrangement joins TRBV9 to TRBJ1-2, with TRBD1 as a possible D gene (6 bases). The CDR3 consists of 17 residues. Germline CDR1 reads SGDLS; CDR2 reads YYNGEE. V was cut by 4 bases and J by 2 bases, with 21 bases left in between. CDR3 sequence: CASSPSLGGASNYGYTF. The CDR3 bases are TGTGCCAGCAGCCCGAGTCTAGGGGGGGCCTCAAACTATGGCTACACCTTC.

The V gene is TRBV4-3, the J gene TRBJ2-1; possible D gene TRBD1, 6 bases. Germline V lookup: CDR1 LGHNA, CDR2 YSLEER. The V and J ends lost 4 bases and 9 bases respectively, with 10 bases between them. This CDR3 comprises 12 residues. CDR3 amino acids: CASSRVQGEQFF. Written as DNA, the CDR3 is TGCGCCAGCAGCCGGGTACAGGGTGAGCAGTTCTTC.

The V call is TRBV19, the J call TRBJ2-1; 8 bases fit TRBD1. Per the germline V gene, CDR1 is LNHDA and CDR2 is SQIVND (reference sequence). V shed 3 bases and J 0 bases; nucleotides not matched to a gene: 16. This CDR3 has 20 residues. The CDR3 is CASSIFGTGNRDRSYNEQFF. CDR3 coding DNA: TGTGCCAGTAGTATTTTTGGGACAGGCAACCGGGACCGCTCCTACAATGAGCAGTTCTTC.

J is TRBJ2-1 and V is TRBV29-1; no definite D call. Trimming left V 3 bases short and J 5 bases short, with 8 bases between. This CDR3 spans 12 amino acids. Germline V gene data show CDR1 as SQVTM and CDR2 as ANQGSEA. Written as DNA, the CDR3 is TGCAGCGTTGACCTGGGCCACAATGAGCAGTTCTTC. As protein: CSVDLGHNEQFF.

DNA for the CDR3: TGTGCCAGCAGTTCAGGGGGCACCATGAACACTGAAGCTTTCTTT. Amino acid sequence: CASSSGGTMNTEAFF. This chain joins TRBV28 and TRBJ1-1; the match to TRBD1 covers 8 bases. CDR3 length equals 15 residues. Trimming removed 4 bases from V and 0 bases from J; junction bases left unmatched: 4. CDR1 is MDHEN and CDR2 is SYDVKM in the germline V gene.

The V and J genes are TRBV28 and TRBJ2-1; D possibly corresponds to TRBD2 (6 bases). CDR3 length: 18 residues. CDR1 is MDHEN, CDR2 SYDVKM, per germline. V was pared by 5 bases and J by 7 bases, with 27 bases between. DNA of the CDR3: TGTGCCAGCAGTGCCTTAACCCTACATAGGGCCGGGAGTAATGAGCAGTTCTTC. Its protein product is CASSALTLHRAGSNEQFF.

The V gene is TRBV7-2, the J gene TRBJ2-7; D not certain. Germline-derived CDR1 and CDR2 are SGHTA and FQGNSA. The CDR3 extends over 13 amino acids. Trimming removed 0 bases from V and 6 bases from J, with 9 bases in between. Here the CDR3 DNA reads TGTGCCAGCAGCTTAGCGACTCCACTCGAGCAGTACTTC. Its translation: CASSLATPLEQYF.

The chain joins TRBV29-1 to TRBJ1-6, with TRBD1 matching over 7 bases. V dropped 4 bases and J dropped 6; count of bases not matched to a gene: 3. CDR3 length equals 13 residues. Germline loops: CDR1 SQVTM, CDR2 ANQGSEA. The CDR3 DNA reads as TGCAGCGTTGGAGACAGGGTTAATTCACCCCTCCACTTT. As protein: CSVGDRVNSPLHF.

The chain has TRBV5-1 and TRBJ2-1; D is uncertain. V shed 1 base and J shed 7 bases, with 9 bases lying between them. Germline V lookup: CDR1 SGHRS, CDR2 YFSETQ. The CDR3 consists of 13 residues. CDR3 amino acids: CASSLIPSNEQFF. The CDR3 DNA reads as TGCGCCAGCAGCTTGATCCCCAGTAATGAGCAGTTCTTC.